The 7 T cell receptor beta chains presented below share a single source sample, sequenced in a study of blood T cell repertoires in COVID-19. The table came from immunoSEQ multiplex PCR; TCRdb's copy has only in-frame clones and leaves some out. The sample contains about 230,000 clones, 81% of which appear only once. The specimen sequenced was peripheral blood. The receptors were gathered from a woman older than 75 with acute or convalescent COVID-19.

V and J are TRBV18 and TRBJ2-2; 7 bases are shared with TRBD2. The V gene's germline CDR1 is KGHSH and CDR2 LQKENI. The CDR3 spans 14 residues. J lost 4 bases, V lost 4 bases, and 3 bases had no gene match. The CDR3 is CASSREGITGELFF. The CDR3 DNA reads TGTGCCAGCTCACGGGAGGGTATCACCGGGGAGCTGTTTTTT.

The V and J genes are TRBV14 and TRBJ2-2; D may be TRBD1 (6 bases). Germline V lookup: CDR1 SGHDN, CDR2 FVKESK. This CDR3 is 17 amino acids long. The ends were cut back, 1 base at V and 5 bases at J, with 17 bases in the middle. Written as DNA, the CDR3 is TGTGCCAGCAGCCAAGGCCTGGGGGCCCTGGATACCGGGGAGCTGTTTTTT. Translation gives CASSQGLGALDTGELFF.

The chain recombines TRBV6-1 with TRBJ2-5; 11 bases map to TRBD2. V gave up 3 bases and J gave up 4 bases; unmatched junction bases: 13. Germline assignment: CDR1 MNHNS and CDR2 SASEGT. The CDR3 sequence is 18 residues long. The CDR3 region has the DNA TGTGCCAGCAGTGAGGTCGTGCTAGCGGGAGGCGCAAGAGAGACCCAGTACTTC. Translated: CASSEVVLAGGARETQYF.

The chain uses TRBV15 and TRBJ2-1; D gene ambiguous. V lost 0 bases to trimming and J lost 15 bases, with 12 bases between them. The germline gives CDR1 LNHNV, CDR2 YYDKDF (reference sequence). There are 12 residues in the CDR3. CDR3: CATSRDHGIAFF. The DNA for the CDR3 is TGTGCCACCAGCAGAGATCACGGTATTGCGTTCTTC.

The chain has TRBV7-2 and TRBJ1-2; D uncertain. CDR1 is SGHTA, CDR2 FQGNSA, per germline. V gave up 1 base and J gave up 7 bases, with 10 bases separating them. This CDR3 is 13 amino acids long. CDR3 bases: TGTGCCAGCAGCTTAGACTTCCGGGGTGGCTACACCTTC. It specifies CASSLDFRGGYTF.

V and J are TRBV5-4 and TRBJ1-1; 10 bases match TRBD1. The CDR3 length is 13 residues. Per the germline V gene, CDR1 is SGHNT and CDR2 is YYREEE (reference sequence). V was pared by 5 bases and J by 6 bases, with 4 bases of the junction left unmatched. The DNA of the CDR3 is TGTGCCAGCAGTAAGGGGACAGGGGCTGAAGCTTTCTTT. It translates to CASSKGTGAEAFF.

The chain's CDR3 is CASSLWTSGSRELFF. The CDR3 DNA reads as TGTGCCAGCAGTCTCTGGACTAGCGGGAGCAGGGAGCTGTTTTTT. The chain uses TRBV27 and TRBJ2-2; TRBD2 matches at 13 bases. The CDR3 length is 15 residues. V lost 5 bases and J lost 9; bases outside the gene matches: 6. Germline lookup yields CDR1 MNHEY and CDR2 SMNVEV (reference sequence).